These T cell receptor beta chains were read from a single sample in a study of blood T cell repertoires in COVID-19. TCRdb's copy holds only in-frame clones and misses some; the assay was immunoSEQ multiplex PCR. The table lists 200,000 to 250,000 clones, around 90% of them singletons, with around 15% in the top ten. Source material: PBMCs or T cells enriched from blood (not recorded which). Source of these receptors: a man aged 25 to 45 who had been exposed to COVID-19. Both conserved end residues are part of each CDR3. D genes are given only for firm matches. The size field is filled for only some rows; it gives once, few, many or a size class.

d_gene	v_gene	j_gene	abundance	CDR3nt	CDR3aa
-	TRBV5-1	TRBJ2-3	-	TGCGCCAGCAGCTCAGGGGAAACTAGCACAGATACGCAGTATTTT	CASSSGETSTDTQYF
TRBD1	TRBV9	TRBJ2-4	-	TGTGCCAGCACCGGACAGGGGCCTGGGAACATTCAGTACTTC	CASTGQGPGNIQYF
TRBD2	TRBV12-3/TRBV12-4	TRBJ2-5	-	TGTGCCTCACGACCTAGCGGGCAAGAGACCCAGTACTTC	CASRPSGQETQYF
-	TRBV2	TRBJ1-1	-	TGTGCCAGCAGGGGGGCGGGGAACACTGAAGCTTTCTTT	CASRGAGNTEAFF
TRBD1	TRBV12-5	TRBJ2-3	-	TGTGCTAGTGGTTTGGTAGGGGGCCGGACAGGGGTTTTTCCCCACCAACATTATACAGATACGCAGTATTTT	CASGLVGGRTGVFPHQHYTDTQYF
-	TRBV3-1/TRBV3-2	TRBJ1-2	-	TGTGCCAGCAGCAGCGGGGACTGGGAAGATAACTATGGCTACACCTTC	CASSSGDWEDNYGYTF
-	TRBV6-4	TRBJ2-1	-	TGTGCCAGCAGTGACTTTGCGGGGAAGGTTAATGAGCAGTTCTTC	CASSDFAGKVNEQFF
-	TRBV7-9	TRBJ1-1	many	TGTGCCAGCAGACGGACACGAGAAGCTTTCTTT	CASRRTREAFF
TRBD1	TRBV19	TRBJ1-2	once	TGTGCCAGCAGGGGACAGGGAGGTGGCTACACCTTC	CASRGQGGGYTF
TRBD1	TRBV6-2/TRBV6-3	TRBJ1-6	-	TGTGCCAGCAGTTTGGACAGGGGGCTTGATTCACCCCTCCACTTT	CASSLDRGLDSPLHF
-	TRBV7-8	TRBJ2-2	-	TGTGCCAGCAGCCGAGGAGGGGGGAACACCGGGGAGCTGTTTTTT	CASSRGGGNTGELFF
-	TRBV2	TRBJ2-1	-	TGTGCCAGCAGTGAACAGCTAGGTGAGCAGTTCTTC	CASSEQLGEQFF
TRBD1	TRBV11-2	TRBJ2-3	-	TGTGCCAGCAGCTCCCTTCGAGGGGGCGCCAGCACAGATACGCAGTATTTT	CASSSLRGGASTDTQYF
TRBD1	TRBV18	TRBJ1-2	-	TGTGCCAGCTCACCGGACAGGTTCTATGGCTACACCTTC	CASSPDRFYGYTF
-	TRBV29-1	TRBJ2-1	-	TGCAGCGTTGACCCGGGCAGGGGTCAGCAGTTCTTC	CSVDPGRGQQFF
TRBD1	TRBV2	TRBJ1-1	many	TGTGCCAGCAGGACTACCCCCGGGACAGGGGACACTGAAGCTTTCTTT	CASRTTPGTGDTEAFF
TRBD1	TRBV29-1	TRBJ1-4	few	TGCAGCGCCGAGGACAGGGGGGCTGAAAAACTGTTTTTT	CSAEDRGAEKLFF
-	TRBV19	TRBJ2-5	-	TGTGCCAGTAGTATTAGGACGGAGGTCCAAGAGACCCAGTACTTC	CASSIRTEVQETQYF
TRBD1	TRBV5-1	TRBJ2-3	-	TGCGCCAGCAGTCGGGACAGCAGCACAGATACGCAGTATTTT	CASSRDSSTDTQYF
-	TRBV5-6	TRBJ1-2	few	TGTGCCAGCAGCTTTAATACAGGGTTAATAGGCTATGGCTACACCTTC	CASSFNTGLIGYGYTF
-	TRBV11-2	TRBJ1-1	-	TGTGCCAGCAGCTTGAACAGGAGGGACACTGAAGCTTTCTTT	CASSLNRRDTEAFF
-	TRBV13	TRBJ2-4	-	TGTGCCAGCAGCTTTGGAGGGGAGAGGGTGGAGTACTTC	CASSFGGERVEYF
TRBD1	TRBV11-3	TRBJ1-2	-	TGTGCCAGCAGTCAGACAGGGGGAAGCGGCTACACCTTC	CASSQTGGSGYTF
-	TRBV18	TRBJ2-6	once	TGTGCCAGCTCACCAACGGACAGTTCTTTCTCTGGGGCCAACGTCCTGACTTTC	CASSPTDSSFSGANVLTF
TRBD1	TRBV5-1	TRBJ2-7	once	TGCGCCAGCAGCTTGGTCCGGGACAGGGATCAGTACTTC	CASSLVRDRDQYF
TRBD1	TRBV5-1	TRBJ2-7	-	TGCGCCAGCAGGCCTCCCGGGACAGGGCTCCACGAGCAGTACTTC	CASRPPGTGLHEQYF
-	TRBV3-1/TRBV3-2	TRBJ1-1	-	TGTGCCAGCAGCCAATCAACGGGAATGAACACTGAAGCTTTCTTT	CASSQSTGMNTEAFF
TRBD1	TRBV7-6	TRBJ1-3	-	TGTGCCAGCAGCTTATCCGCCGCAGGGGGCATGGGAAACACCATATATTTT	CASSLSAAGGMGNTIYF
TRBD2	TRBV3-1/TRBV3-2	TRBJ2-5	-	TGTGCCAGCAGCCCTACAAGCGGGGCTAATCCGGAGGAGACCCAGTACTTC	CASSPTSGANPEETQYF
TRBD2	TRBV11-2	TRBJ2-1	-	TGTGCCAGCAGCTTAGAAGGTAGCGGGGGCTTCGAGCAGTTCTTC	CASSLEGSGGFEQFF
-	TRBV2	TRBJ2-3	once	TGTGCCAGCAAAACGGGTTCCTTCACAGATACGCAGTATTTT	CASKTGSFTDTQYF
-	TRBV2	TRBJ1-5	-	TGTGCCAGCAAGAGGGAGTCTGATCAGCCCCAGCATTTT	CASKRESDQPQHF
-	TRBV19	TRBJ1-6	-	TGTGCCAGTAGAGGAACGAGCGGGGCCCCCAATTCACCCCTCCACTTT	CASRGTSGAPNSPLHF
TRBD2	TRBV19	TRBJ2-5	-	TGTGCCAGTACGGGGGAGGGCGAGACCCAGTACTTC	CASTGEGETQYF
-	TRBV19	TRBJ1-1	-	TGTGCCAGTAGTATATATCTGAACACTGAAGCTTTCTTT	CASSIYLNTEAFF
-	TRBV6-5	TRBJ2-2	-	TGTGCCAGTGGTGCAGGGGCCCTGGCCGGGGAGCTGTTTTTT	CASGAGALAGELFF
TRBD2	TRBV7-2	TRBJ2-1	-	TGTGCCAGCAGCTTATCGGGTTGGAAGGGGAGGGGCCCCGATGAGCAGTTCTTC	CASSLSGWKGRGPDEQFF
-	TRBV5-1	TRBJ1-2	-	TGCGCCAGCAGCTCCCCCGGAGCCCGGGGCTACACCTTC	CASSSPGARGYTF
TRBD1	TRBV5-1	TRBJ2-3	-	TGCGCCAGCAGCTTGGGGGACAGGGGGCGCACAGATACGCAGTATTTT	CASSLGDRGRTDTQYF
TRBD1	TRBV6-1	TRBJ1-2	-	TGTGCCAGCAGTGAACCTTCGACAGGGCACTATGGCTACACCTTC	CASSEPSTGHYGYTF
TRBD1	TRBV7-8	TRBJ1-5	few	TGTGCCAGCAGCTTAAACAGGGGGCAGGGGCAGCCCCAGCATTTT	CASSLNRGQGQPQHF
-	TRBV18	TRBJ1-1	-	TGTGCCAGCTCACCCCTGCAGGGCAGCACTGAAGCTTTCTTT	CASSPLQGSTEAFF
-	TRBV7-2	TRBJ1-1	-	TGTGCCAGCAGCCCCCAGGTTTTACAGGGCACTGAAGCTTTCTTT	CASSPQVLQGTEAFF
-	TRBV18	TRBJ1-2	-	TGTGCCAGCTCACCGGGGGTCCAGCAGGGGCACTATGGCTACACCTTC	CASSPGVQQGHYGYTF
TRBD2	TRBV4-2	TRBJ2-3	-	TGTGCCAGCAGCCTTTCGGGACTAGCGGAGGGGGCAGATACGCAGTATTTT	CASSLSGLAEGADTQYF
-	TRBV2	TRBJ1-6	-	TGTGCCAGCAGTGGTGAGGGAGCTAATAATTCACCCCTCCACTTT	CASSGEGANNSPLHF
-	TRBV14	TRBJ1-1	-	TGTGCCAGCAGCCAAGTCCGGGGATCCACTGAAGCTTTCTTT	CASSQVRGSTEAFF
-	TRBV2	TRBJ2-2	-	TGTGCCAGCAAAGTCACGCAGGGAACCGGGGAGCTGTTTTTT	CASKVTQGTGELFF
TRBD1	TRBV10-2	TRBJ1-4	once	TGCGCCAGCAGCCCGGGACAGCGTAATGAAAAACTGTTTTTT	CASSPGQRNEKLFF
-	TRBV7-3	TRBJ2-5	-	TGTGCCAGCAGCCCAACCCCTTTGGGGGCCATCCAAGAGACCCAGTACTTC	CASSPTPLGAIQETQYF
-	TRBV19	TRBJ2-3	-	TGTGCCAGTAGTATAGTCTGGGCGCGGGGAGATACGCAGTATTTT	CASSIVWARGDTQYF
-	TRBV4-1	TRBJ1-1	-	TGCGCCAGCAGCACCCTTGGGAGGGGTCCGAACACTGAAGCTTTCTTT	CASSTLGRGPNTEAFF
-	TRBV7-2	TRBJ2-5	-	TGTGCCAGCAGCTCCAGCGGAGTGCAAGAGACCCAGTACTTC	CASSSSGVQETQYF
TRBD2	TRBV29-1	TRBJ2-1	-	TGCAGCGGCAGACTAGCGGGGGGTTGGAATGAGCAGTTCTTC	CSGRLAGGWNEQFF